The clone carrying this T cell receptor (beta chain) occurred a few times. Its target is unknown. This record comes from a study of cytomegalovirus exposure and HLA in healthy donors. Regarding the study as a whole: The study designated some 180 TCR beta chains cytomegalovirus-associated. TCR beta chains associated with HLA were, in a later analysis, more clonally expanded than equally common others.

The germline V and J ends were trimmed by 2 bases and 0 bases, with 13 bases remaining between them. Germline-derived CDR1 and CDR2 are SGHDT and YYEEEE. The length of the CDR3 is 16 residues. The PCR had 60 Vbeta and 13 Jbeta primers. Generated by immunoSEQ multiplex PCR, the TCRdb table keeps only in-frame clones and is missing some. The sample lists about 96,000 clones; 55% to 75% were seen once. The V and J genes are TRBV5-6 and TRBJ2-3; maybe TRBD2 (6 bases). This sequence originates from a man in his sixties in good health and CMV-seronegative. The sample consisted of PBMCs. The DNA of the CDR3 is TGTGCCAGCAGCTTTAAACTAGGACTAAGCACAGATACGCAGTATTTT. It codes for CASSFKLGLSTDTQYF.